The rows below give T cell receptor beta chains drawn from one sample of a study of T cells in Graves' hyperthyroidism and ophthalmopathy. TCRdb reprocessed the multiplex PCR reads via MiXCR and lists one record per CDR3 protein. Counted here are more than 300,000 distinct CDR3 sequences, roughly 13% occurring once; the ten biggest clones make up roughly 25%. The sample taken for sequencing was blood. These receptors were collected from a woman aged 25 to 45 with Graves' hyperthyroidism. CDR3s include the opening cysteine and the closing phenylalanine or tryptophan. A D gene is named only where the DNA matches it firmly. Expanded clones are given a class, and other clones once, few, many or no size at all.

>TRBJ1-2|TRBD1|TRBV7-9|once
TGTGCCAGCAGCACGGACAGGGACTATGGCTACACCTTC
CASSTDRDYGYTF
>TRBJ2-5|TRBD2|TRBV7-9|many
TGTGCCAGCAGCTCAAGGTGGGGGGGAGAGACCCAGTACTTC
CASSSRWGGETQYF
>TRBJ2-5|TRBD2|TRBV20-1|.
TGCAGTGCTAGAGATCAAGCGGGAGGGCAAGAGACCCAGTACTTC
CSARDQAGGQETQYF
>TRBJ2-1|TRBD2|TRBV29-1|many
TGCAGCGTTCTAAGGGGGACTAGCGGGGGGGAGGGGCAGTTCTTC
CSVLRGTSGGEGQFF
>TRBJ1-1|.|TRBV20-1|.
TGCAGTGCTAGGCCTAGCTTCGACACTGAAGCTTTCTTT
CSARPSFDTEAFF
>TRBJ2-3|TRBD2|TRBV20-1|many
TGCAGTGCTTCCCAATTAGCGGGAGCTTTCCGGGATACGCAGTATTTT
CSASQLAGAFRDTQYF
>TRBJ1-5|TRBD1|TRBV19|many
TGTGCCAGTAGTACTAGTGGACAGGGAAATCAGCCCCAGCATTTT
CASSTSGQGNQPQHF
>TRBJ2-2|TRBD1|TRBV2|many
TGTGCCAGCAGTGAAGGAGGACAGGGGACCGGGGAGCTGTTTTTT
CASSEGGQGTGELFF
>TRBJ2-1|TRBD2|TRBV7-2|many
TGTGCCAGCAGCCTTCGACTAGCGGGAGGGCTCTCCTACAATGAGCAGTTCTTC
CASSLRLAGGLSYNEQFF
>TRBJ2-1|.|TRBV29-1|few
TGCAGCGTTCCGAGCGGCTCCTACAATGAGCAGTTCTTC
CSVPSGSYNEQFF
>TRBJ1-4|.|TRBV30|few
TGTGCCTGGAGTGCCGGGGCAACTAATGAAAAACTGTTTTTT
CAWSAGATNEKLFF
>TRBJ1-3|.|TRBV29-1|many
TGCAGCGTTGTCGGTCGGGGAGGACGAAACACCATATATTTT
CSVVGRGGRNTIYF
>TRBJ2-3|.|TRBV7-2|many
TGTGCCAGCAGCTTCGAGCGACACACAGATACGCAGTATTTT
CASSFERHTDTQYF
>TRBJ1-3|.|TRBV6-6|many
TGTGCCAGCAGTTACGACAGTTTGACGGGAAACACCATATATTTT
CASSYDSLTGNTIYF
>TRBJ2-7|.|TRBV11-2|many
TGTGCCAGCAGCTTAGTATTCGAATCCTACGAGCAGTACTTC
CASSLVFESYEQYF
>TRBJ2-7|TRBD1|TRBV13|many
TGTGCCAGCAGCATGACAGGGGCCGGCCTCGGGAGTGAGCAGTACTTC
CASSMTGAGLGSEQYF
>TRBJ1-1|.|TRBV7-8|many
TGTGCCAGCATTAAAGGGAGGGGAAGAGGCACTGAAGCTTTCTTT
CASIKGRGRGTEAFF
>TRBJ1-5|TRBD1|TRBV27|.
TGTGCCAGCAGATCCACGACAGGGTCGCTTACCTATCAGCCCCAGCATTTT
CASRSTTGSLTYQPQHF
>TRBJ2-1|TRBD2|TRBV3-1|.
TGTGCCAGCAGCCGAGAGCGGGAAACCTACAATGAGCAGTTCTTC
CASSRERETYNEQFF
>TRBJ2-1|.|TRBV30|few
TGTGCCTGGAGGGGGGACACGACCACCCCCGATGAGCAGTTCTTC
CAWRGDTTTPDEQFF
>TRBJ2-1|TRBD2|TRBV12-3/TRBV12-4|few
TGTGCCAGCAGTCCAAGCGGGAGTACCGTTGCGGGCTACAATGAGCAGTTCTTC
CASSPSGSTVAGYNEQFF
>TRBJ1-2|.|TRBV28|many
TGTGCCAGCAGTTCGATAAGGATGGGGGGGCCCTACAATGGCTACACCTTC
CASSSIRMGGPYNGYTF
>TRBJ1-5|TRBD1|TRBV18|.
TGTGCCAGCTCACGAAATCAGGGGGCCAATGGTCAGCCCCAGCATTTT
CASSRNQGANGQPQHF
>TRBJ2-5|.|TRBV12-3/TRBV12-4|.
TGTGCCAGCAGCCCTAGGGAGTCAGCGGCGGCCCAGTACTTC
CASSPRESAAAQYF
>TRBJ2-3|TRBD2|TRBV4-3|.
TGCGCCAGCAGCCAAGACGAAACCGGGACTAGCGTCCAAGATACGCAGTATTTT
CASSQDETGTSVQDTQYF
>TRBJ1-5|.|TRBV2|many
TGTGCCAGCAGTGCTAGGGGCCTTCAGCCCCAGCATTTT
CASSARGLQPQHF
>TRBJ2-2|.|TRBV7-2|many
TGTGCCAGCAGCCGTACGGGGACCGGGGAGCTGTTTTTT
CASSRTGTGELFF
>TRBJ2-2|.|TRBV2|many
TGTGCCACCGGGAGTCAGGGCGGGGAGCTGTTTTTT
CATGSQGGELFF
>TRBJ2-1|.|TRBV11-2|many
TGTGCCAGCAGCCCCGGCGGGGTGGGAGACAATGAGCAGTTCTTC
CASSPGGVGDNEQFF
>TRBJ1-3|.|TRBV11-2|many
TGTGCCAGCAGCACCGACAGGCTCGAAAACACCATATATTTT
CASSTDRLENTIYF
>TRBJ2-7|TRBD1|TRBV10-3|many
TGTGCCACATCACGGGGACAGCCGACGTACGAGCAGTACTTC
CATSRGQPTYEQYF
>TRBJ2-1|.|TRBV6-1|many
TGTGCCAGCTCCCGAAGTTGGTCCTACAATGAGCAGTTCTTC
CASSRSWSYNEQFF
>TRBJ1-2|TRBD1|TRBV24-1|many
TGTGCCACCAGCGAACAGGGGGCACATGGCTACACCTTC
CATSEQGAHGYTF
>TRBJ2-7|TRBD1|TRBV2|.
TGTGCCAGCAGGGACAGGGGTCTGGTGCAGTACTTC
CASRDRGLVQYF
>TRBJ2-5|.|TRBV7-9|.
TGTGCCAGCAGCTTTGACTTCGACCGGACCCAGTACTTC
CASSFDFDRTQYF
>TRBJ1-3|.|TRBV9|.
TGTGCCAGCAGCGTAGATAAAGGGACCGGAAACACCATATATTTT
CASSVDKGTGNTIYF
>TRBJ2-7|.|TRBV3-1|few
TGTGCCAGCAGCACTAGGGCCGAGCAGTACTTC
CASSTRAEQYF
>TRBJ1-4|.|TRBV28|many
TGTGCCAGCAGTTTCTCGGCGCAGGTGGATGAAAAACTGTTTTTT
CASSFSAQVDEKLFF
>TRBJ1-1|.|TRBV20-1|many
TGCAGTGCTAGAGGCTTGGGCCGGGACACTGAAGCTTTCTTT
CSARGLGRDTEAFF
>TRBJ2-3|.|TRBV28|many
TGTGCCAGCAGTTTATCGGTCGGAGCTAGCACAGATACGCAGTATTTT
CASSLSVGASTDTQYF
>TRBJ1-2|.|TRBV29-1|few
TGCAGCGTTGAAGGGGCAGGGGACGGGATCTATGGCTACACCTTC
CSVEGAGDGIYGYTF
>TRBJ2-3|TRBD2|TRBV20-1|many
TGCAGTGCTAAAGTAGGGCCTTCGCGGGAGAACACTGGTACAGATACGCAGTATTTT
CSAKVGPSRENTGTDTQYF
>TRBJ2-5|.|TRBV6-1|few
TGTGCCAGCACTTATTCTGGGACCCAGTACTTC
CASTYSGTQYF
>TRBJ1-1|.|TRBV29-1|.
TGCAGCTTCCACAGAACCCTCAACACTGAAGCTTTCTTT
CSFHRTLNTEAFF
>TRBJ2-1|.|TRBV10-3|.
TGTGCCATCAAGTCAGGCTGGCAGGATGAGCAGTTCTTC
CAIKSGWQDEQFF
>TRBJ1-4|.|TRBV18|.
TGTGCCAGCTCACCACCGTCCACAACTAATGAAAAACTGTTTTTT
CASSPPSTTNEKLFF
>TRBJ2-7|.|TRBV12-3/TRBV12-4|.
TGTGCCAGCAGTTGGTACGGGGGCGGCAACCTCTACGCCCCCTACGAGCAGTACTTC
CASSWYGGGNLYAPYEQYF